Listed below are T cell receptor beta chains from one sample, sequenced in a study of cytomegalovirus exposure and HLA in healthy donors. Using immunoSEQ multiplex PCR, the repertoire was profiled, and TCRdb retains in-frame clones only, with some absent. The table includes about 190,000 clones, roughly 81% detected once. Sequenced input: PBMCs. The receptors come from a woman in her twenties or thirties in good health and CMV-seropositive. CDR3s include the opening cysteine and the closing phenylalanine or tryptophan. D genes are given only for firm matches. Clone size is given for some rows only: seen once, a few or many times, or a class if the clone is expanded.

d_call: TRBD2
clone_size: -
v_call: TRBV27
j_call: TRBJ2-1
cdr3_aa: CASWSGTSGTYNEQFF
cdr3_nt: TGTGCCAGCTGGAGTGGGACTAGCGGGACCTACAATGAGCAGTTCTTC

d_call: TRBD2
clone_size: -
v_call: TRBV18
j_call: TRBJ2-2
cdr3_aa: CASSSRLAGLSTGELFF
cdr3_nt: TGTGCCAGCTCATCTCGACTAGCGGGCCTCTCCACCGGGGAGCTGTTTTTT

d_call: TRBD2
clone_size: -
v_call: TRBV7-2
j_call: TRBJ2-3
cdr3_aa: CASSPPLAGTDTQYF
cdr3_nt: TGTGCCAGCAGCCCGCCCTTAGCGGGGACAGATACGCAGTATTTT

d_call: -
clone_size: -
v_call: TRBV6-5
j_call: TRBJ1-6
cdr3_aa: CASSSTGHSPLHF
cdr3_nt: TGTGCCAGCAGTTCTACAGGACATTCACCCCTCCACTTT

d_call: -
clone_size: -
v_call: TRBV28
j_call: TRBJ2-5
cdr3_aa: CASSFSRLETETQYF
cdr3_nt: TGTGCCAGCAGTTTCAGCCGCCTGGAGACAGAGACCCAGTACTTC

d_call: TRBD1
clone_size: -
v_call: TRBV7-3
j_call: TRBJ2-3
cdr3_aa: CASSFQGARTDTQYF
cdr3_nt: TGTGCCAGCAGCTTCCAGGGGGCGCGGACAGATACGCAGTATTTT

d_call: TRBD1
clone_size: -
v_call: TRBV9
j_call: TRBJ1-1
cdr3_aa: CASSVGGTVNTEAFF
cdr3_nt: TGTGCCAGCAGCGTAGGAGGGACAGTGAACACTGAAGCTTTCTTT

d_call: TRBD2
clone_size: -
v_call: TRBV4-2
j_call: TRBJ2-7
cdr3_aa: CASSHIRGGQNEQYF
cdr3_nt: TGTGCCAGCAGCCACATACGGGGGGGCCAAAACGAGCAGTACTTC

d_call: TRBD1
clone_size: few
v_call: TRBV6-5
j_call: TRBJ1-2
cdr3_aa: CASSRARGLYGYTF
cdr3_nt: TGTGCCAGCAGTCGAGCCAGGGGGCTTTATGGCTACACCTTC

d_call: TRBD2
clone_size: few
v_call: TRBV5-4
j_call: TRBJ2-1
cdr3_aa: CARLPSGTNANEQFF
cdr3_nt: TGTGCCAGATTACCCTCCGGGACTAACGCCAATGAGCAGTTCTTC

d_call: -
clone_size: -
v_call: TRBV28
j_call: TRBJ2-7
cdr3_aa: CAIGSGLYEQYF
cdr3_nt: TGTGCCATCGGATCAGGGCTCTACGAGCAGTACTTC

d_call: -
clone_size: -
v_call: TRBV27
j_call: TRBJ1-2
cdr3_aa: CASRHAQLTLGGYTF
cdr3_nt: TGTGCCAGCAGACACGCACAGTTGACACTCGGAGGCTACACCTTC

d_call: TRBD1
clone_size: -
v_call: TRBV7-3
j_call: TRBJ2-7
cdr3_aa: CASSPDRGSYEQYF
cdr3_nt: TGTGCCAGCAGCCCGGACAGGGGCTCCTACGAGCAGTACTTC

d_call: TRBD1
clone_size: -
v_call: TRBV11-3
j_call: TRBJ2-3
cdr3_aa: CASSSSRTGRDTQYF
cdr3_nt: TGTGCCAGCAGCTCAAGTCGGACAGGGAGGGATACGCAGTATTTT

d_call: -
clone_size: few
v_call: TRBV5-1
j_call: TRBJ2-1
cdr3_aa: CASREDDGYNEQFF
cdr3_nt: TGCGCCAGCAGGGAGGACGACGGATACAATGAGCAGTTCTTC

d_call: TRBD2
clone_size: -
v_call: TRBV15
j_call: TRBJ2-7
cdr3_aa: CATSRRGVREGYEQYF
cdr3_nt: TGTGCCACCAGCAGACGGGGTGTACGGGAGGGTTACGAGCAGTACTTC

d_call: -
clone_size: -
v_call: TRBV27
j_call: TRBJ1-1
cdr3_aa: CASSLLQGRMNTEAFF
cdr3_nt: TGTGCCAGCAGTTTATTGCAGGGGCGAATGAACACTGAAGCTTTCTTT

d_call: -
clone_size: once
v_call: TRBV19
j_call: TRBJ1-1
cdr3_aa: CASSIWPGAETGAFF
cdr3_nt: TGTGCCAGTAGTATCTGGCCTGGGGCCGAAACTGGGGCTTTCTTT

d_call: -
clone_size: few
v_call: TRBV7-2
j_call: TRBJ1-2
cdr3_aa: CASSLGDGNYGYTF
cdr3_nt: TGTGCCAGCAGCTTAGGCGACGGGAACTATGGCTACACCTTC

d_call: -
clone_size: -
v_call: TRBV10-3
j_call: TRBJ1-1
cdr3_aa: CAISGRGGSDTEAFF
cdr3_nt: TGTGCCATCAGTGGCCGGGGGGGTTCGGACACTGAAGCTTTCTTT

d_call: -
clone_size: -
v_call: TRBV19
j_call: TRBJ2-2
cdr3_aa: CASSIRLAATGELFF
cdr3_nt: TGTGCCAGTAGTATCCGTTTGGCCGCCACCGGGGAGCTGTTTTTT

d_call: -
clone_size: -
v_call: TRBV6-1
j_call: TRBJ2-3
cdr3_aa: CASSENGATQYF
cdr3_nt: TGTGCCAGCAGTGAAAATGGGGCGACGCAGTATTTT

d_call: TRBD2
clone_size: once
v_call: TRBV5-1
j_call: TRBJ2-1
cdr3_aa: CASSPRGLAGEEEQFF
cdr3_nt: TGCGCCAGCAGCCCCCGGGGACTAGCGGGAGAGGAAGAGCAGTTCTTC

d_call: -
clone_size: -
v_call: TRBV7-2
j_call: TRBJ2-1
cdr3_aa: CASSLGDEQFF
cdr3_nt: TGTGCCAGCAGCTTAGGCGATGAGCAGTTCTTC

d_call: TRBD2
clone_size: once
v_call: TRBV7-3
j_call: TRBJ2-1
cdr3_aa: CASSLSSGGVMNEQFF
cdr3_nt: TGTGCCAGCAGCCTCTCTAGCGGGGGGGTGATGAATGAGCAGTTCTTC

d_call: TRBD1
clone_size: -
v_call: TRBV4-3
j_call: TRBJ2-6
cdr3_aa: CASSPSQGETGANVLTF
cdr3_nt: TGCGCCAGCAGCCCGAGCCAGGGGGAGACTGGGGCCAACGTCCTGACTTTC

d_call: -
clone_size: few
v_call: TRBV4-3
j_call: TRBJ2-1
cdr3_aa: CASSQEFPREQFF
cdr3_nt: TGCGCCAGCAGCCAAGAGTTTCCGCGTGAGCAGTTCTTC